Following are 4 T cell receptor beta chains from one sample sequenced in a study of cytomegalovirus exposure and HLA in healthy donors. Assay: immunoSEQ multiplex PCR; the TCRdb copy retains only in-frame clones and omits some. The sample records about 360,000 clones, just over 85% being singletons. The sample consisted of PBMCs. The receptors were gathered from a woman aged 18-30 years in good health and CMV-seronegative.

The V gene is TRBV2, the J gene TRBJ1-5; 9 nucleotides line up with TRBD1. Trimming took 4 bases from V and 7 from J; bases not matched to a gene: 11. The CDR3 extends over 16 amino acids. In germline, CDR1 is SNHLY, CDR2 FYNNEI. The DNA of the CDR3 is TGTGCCAGCAGTGGCCTACAGGGGGCTGCAGGGCAGCCCCAGCATTTT. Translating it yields CASSGLQGAAGQPQHF.

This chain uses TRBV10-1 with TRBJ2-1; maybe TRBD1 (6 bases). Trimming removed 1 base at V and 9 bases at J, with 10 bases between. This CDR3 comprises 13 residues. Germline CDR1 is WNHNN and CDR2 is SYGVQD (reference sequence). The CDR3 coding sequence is TGCGCCAGCAGTGAGTTGGGGGCGGTTGAGCAGTTCTTC. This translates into CASSELGAVEQFF.

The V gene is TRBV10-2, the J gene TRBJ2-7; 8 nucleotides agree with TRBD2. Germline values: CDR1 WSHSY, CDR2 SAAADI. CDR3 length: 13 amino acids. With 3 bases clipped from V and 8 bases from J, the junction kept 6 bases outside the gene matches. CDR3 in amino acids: CASSEAGEAQQYF. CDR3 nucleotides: TGCGCCAGCAGTGAAGCGGGGGAAGCTCAGCAGTACTTC.

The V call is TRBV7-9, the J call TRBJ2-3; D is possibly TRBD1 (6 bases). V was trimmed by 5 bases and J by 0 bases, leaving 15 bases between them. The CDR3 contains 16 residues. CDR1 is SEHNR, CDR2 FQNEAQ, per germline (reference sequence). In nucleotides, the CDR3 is TGTGCCAGCAGCACCGCAGCAGGGGCCAGCACAGATACGCAGTATTTT. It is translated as CASSTAAGASTDTQYF.